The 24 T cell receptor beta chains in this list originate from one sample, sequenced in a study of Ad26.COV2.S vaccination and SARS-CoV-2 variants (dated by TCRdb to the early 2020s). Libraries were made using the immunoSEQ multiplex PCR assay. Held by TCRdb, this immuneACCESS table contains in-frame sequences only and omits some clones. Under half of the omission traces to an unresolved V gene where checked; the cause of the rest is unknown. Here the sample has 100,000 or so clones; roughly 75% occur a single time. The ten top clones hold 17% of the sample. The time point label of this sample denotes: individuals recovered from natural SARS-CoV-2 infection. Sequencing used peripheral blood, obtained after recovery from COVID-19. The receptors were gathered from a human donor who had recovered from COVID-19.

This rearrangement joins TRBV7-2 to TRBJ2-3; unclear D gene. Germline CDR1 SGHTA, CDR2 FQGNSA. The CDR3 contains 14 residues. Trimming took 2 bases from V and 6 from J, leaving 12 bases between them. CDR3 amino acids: CASSLFDSGDTQYF. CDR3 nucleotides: TGTGCCAGCAGCTTATTTGACTCCGGGGATACGCAGTATTTT.

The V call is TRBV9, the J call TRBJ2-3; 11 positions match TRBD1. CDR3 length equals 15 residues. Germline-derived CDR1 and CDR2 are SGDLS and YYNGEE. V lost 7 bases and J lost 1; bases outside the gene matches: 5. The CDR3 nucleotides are TGTGCCAGCGGGATGGGACAGGGGGGCACAGATACGCAGTATTTT. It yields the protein CASGMGQGGTDTQYF.

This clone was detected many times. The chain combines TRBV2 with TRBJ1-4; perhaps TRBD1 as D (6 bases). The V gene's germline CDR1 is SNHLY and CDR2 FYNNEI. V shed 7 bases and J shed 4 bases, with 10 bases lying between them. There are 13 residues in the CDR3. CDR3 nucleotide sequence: TGTGCCAGCAACCCGGGACATAATGAAAAACTGTTTTTT. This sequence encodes CASNPGHNEKLFF.

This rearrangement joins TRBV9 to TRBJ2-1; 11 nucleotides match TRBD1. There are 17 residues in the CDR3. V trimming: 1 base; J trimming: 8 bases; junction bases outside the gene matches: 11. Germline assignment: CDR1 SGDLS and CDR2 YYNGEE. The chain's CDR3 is CASSVSPTDRGRYEQFF. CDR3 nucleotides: TGTGCCAGCAGCGTATCCCCGACGGACAGGGGGCGATATGAGCAGTTCTTC. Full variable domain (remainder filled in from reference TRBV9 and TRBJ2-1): DSGVTQTPKHLITATGQRVTLRCSPRSGDLSVYWYQQSLDQGLQFLIQYYNGEERAKGNILERFSAQQFPDLHSELNLSSLELGDSALYFCASSVSPTDRGRYEQFFGPGTRLTVL.

DNA for the CDR3: TGTGCCAGCAGCTTAAAGGCCCCCCATGGCTACACCTTC. Its protein product is CASSLKAPHGYTF. The genes are TRBV7-2 and TRBJ1-2, with D unclear. V was shortened by 2 bases and J by 6 bases, with 10 bases between the two germline ends. Looked up from germline, CDR1 is SGHTA and CDR2 is FQGNSA. CDR3 length: 13 residues.

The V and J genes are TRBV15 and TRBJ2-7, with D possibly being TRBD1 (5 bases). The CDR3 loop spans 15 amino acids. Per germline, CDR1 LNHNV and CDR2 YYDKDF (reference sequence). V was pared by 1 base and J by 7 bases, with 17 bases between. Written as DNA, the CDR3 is TGTGCCACCAGCAGAGCCACCGGTCCAGGGCATGAGCAGTACTTC. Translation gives CATSRATGPGHEQYF.

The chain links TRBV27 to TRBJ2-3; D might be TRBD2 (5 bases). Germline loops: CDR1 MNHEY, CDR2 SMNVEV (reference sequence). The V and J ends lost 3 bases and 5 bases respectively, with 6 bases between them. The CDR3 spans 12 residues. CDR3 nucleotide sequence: TGTGCCAGCAGTTTCGGGGAAGATACGCAGTATTTT. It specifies CASSFGEDTQYF.

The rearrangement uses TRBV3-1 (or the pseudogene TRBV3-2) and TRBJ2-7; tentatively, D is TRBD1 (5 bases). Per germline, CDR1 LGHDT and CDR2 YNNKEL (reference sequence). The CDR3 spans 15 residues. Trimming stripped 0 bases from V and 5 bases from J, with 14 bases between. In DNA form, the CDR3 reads TGTGCCAGCAGCCAAGATTCACAGGTACGAAACGAGCAGTACTTC. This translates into CASSQDSQVRNEQYF.

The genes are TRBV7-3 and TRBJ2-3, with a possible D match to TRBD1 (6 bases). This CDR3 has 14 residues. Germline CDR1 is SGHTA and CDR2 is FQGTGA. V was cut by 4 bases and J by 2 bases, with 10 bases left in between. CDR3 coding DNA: TGTGCCAGCAGCTCGGGACATACCACAGATACGCAGTATTTT. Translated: CASSSGHTTDTQYF.

The DNA of the CDR3 is TGTGCCAGCAGTTCGGGGCCCTCCTACGAGCAGTACTTC. It codes for CASSSGPSYEQYF. The rearrangement links TRBV28 to TRBJ2-7; the D call may be TRBD1 or TRBD2 (5 bases each). Germline loops: CDR1 MDHEN, CDR2 SYDVKM. V was clipped by 4 bases and J by 0 bases, with 7 bases between them. The CDR3 loop spans 13 amino acids.

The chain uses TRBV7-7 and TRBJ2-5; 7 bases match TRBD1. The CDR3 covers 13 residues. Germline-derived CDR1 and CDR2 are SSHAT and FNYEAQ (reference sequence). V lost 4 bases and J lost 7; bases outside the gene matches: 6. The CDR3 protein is CASSYEGAGTQYF. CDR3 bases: TGTGCCAGCAGCTACGAGGGGGCTGGGACCCAGTACTTC.

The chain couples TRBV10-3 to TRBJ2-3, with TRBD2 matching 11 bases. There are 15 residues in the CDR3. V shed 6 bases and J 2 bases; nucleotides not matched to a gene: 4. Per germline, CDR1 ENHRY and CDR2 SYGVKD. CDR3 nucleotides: TGTGCCATCAGCAGACTAGCGGGGAACACAGATACGCAGTATTTT. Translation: CAISRLAGNTDTQYF.

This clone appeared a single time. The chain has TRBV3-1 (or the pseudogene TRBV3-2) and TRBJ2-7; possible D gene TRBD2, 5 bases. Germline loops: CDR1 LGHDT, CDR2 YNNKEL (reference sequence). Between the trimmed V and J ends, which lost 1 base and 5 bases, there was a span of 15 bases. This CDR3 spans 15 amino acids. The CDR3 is CASSQVRGNSHEQYF. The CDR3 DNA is TGTGCCAGCAGCCAAGTCAGAGGGAATTCCCACGAGCAGTACTTC.

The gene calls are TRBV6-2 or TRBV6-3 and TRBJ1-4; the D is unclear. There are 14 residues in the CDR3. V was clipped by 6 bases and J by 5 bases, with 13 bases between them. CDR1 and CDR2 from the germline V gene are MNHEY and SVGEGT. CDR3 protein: CASRPIGPNEKLFF. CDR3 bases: TGTGCCAGCAGACCTATCGGTCCGAATGAAAAACTGTTTTTT.

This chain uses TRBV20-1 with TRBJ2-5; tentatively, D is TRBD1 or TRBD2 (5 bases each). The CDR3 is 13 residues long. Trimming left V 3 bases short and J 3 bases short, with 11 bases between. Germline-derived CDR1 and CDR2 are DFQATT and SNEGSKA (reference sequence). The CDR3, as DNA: TGCAGTGCTAGTTCCGGGGCGAAAGAGACCCAGTACTTC. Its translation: CSASSGAKETQYF.

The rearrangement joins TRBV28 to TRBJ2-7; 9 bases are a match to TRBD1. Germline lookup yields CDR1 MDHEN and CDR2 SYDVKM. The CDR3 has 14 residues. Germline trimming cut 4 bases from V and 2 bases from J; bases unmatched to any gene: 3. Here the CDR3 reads CASSSRDRAYEQYF. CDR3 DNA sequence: TGTGCCAGCAGTTCCCGGGACAGGGCCTACGAGCAGTACTTC.

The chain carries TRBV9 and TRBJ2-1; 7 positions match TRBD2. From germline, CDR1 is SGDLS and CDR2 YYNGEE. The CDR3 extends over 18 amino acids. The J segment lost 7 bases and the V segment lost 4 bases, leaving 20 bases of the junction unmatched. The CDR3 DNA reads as TGTGCCAGCAGCCCAAGTCTCCCGCCGGCGGGGGAAATAAATGAGCAGTTCTTC. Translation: CASSPSLPPAGEINEQFF.

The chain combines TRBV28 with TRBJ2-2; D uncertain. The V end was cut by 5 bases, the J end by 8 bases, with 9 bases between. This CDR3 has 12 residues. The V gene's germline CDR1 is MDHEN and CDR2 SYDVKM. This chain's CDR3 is CASSPPAGELFF. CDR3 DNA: TGTGCCAGCAGTCCTCCCGCGGGGGAGCTGTTTTTT.

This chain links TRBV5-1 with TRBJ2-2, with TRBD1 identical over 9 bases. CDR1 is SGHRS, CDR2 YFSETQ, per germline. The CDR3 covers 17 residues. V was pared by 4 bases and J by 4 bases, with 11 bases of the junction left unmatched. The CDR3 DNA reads TGCGCCAGCAGCCCGACCGGGACAGGGTACTCCACCGGGGAGCTGTTTTTT. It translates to CASSPTGTGYSTGELFF. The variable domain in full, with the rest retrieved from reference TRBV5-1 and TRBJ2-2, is KAGVTQTPRYLIKTRGQQVTLSCSPISGHRSVSWYQQTPGQGLQFLFEYFSETQRNKGNFPGRFSGRQFSNSRSEMNVSTLELGDSALYLCASSPTGTGYSTGELFFGEGSRLTVL.

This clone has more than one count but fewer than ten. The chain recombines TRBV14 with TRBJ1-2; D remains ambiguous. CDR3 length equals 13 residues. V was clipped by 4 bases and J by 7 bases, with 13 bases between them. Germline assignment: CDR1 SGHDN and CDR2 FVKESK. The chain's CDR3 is CASSLNGVGGYTF. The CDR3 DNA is TGTGCCAGCAGCCTGAATGGGGTCGGTGGCTACACCTTC. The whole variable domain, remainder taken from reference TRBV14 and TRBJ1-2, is EAGVTQFPSHSVIEKGQTVTLRCDPISGHDNLYWYRRVMGKEIKFLLHFVKESKQDESGMPNNRFLAERTGGTYSTLKVQPAELEDSGVYFCASSLNGVGGYTFGSGTRLTVV.

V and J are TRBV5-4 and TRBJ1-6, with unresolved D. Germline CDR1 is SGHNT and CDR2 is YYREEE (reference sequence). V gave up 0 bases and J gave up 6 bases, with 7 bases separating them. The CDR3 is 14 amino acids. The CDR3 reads CASSLAVVNSPLHF. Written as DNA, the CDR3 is TGTGCCAGCAGCTTGGCTGTCGTTAATTCACCCCTCCACTTT.

The CDR3 region is CASSQDCGTETYNEQFF. CDR3 nucleotides: TGTGCCAGCAGCCAAGACTGTGGGACAGAGACCTACAATGAGCAGTTCTTC. V is TRBV3-1 (or the pseudogene TRBV3-2) and J is TRBJ2-1, with 7 bases that match TRBD1. Germline V gives CDR1 LGHDT, CDR2 YNNKEL (reference sequence). The V gene end was trimmed by 0 bases and the J gene end by 2 bases; junction bases not matched to a gene: 7. This CDR3 is 17 amino acids long.

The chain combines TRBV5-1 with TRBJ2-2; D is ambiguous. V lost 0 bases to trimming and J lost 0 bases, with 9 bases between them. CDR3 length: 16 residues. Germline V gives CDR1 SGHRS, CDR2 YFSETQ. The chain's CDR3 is CASSLALSTNTGELFF. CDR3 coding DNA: TGCGCCAGCAGCTTGGCACTCTCTACGAACACCGGGGAGCTGTTTTTT. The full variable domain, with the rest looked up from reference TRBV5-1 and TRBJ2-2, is KAGVTQTPRYLIKTRGQQVTLSCSPISGHRSVSWYQQTPGQGLQFLFEYFSETQRNKGNFPGRFSGRQFSNSRSEMNVSTLELGDSALYLCASSLALSTNTGELFFGEGSRLTVL.

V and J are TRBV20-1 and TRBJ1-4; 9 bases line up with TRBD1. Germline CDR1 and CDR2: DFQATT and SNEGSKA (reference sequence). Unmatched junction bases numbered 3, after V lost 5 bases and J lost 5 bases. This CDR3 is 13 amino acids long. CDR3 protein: CSAGGQGNEKLFF. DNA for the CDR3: TGCAGTGCTGGTGGACAGGGGAATGAAAAACTGTTTTTT.